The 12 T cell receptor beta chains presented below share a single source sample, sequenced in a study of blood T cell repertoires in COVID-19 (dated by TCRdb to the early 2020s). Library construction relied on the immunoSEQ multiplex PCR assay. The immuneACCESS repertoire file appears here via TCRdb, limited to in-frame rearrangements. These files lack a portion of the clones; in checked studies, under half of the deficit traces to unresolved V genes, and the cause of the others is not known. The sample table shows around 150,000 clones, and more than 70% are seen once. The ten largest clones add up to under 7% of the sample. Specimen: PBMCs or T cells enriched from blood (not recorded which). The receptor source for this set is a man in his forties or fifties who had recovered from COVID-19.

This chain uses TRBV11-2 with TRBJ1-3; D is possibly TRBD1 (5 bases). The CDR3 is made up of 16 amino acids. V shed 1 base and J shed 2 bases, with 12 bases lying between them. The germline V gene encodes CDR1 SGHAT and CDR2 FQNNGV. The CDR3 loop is CASSLGSKGPGNTIYF. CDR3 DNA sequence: TGTGCCAGCAGCTTAGGGTCAAAGGGGCCTGGAAACACCATATATTTT.

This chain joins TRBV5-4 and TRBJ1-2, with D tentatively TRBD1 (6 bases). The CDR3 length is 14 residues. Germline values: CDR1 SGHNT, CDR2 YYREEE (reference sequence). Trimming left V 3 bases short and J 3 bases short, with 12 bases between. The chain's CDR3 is CASSWQGSDYGYTF. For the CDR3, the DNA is TGTGCCAGCAGCTGGCAGGGGTCTGACTATGGCTACACCTTC.

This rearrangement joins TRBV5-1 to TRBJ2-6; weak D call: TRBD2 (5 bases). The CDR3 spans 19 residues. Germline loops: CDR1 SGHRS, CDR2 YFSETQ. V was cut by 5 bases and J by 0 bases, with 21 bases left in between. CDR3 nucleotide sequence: TGCGCCAGCAGTTGGAGGCAAAACGATCCTTACTCTGGGGCCAACGTCCTGACTTTC. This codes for CASSWRQNDPYSGANVLTF.

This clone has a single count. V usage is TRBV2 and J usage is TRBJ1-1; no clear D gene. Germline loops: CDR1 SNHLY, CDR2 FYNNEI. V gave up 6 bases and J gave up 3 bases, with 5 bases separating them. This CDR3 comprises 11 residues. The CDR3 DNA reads TGTGCCAGCAGGCGAGACACTGAAGCTTTCTTT. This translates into CASRRDTEAFF.

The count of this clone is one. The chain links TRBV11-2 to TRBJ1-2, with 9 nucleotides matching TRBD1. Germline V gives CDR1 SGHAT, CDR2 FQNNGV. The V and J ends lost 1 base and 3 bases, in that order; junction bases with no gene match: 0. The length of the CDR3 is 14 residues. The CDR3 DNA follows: TGTGCCAGCAGCTTAGGGACAGGGGACTATGGCTACACCTTC. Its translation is CASSLGTGDYGYTF.

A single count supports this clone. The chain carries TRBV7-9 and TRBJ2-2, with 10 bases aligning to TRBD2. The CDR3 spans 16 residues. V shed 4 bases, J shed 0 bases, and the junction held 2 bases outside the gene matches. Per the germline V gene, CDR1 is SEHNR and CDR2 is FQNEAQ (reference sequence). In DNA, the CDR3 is TGTGCCAGCAGCTGGACTAGCGGCGCGAACACCGGGGAGCTGTTTTTT. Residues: CASSWTSGANTGELFF.

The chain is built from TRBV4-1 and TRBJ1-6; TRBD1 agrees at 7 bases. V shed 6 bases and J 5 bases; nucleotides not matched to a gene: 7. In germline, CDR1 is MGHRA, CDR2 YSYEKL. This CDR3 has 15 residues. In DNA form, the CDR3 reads TGCGCCAGCAGAGGACAGGTAAGGGATAATTCACCCCTCCACTTT. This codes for CASRGQVRDNSPLHF.

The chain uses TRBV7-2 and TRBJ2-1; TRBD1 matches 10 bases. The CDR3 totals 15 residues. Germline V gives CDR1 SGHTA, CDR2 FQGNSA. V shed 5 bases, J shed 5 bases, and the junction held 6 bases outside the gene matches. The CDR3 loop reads CASSTGQGSHNEQFF. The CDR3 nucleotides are TGTGCCAGCAGCACGGGACAGGGGAGCCACAATGAGCAGTTCTTC.

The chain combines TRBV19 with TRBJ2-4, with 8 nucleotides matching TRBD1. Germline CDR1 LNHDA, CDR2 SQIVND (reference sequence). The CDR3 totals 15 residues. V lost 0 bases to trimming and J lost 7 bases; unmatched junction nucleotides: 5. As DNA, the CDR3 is TGTGCCAGTAGTATAGATACCGGACAGGGTAACATTCAGTACTTC. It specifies CASSIDTGQGNIQYF.

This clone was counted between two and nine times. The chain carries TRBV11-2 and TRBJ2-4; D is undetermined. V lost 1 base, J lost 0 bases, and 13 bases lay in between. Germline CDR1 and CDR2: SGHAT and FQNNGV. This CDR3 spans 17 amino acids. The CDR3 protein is CASSLAHIWLAKNIQYF. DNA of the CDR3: TGTGCCAGCAGCTTAGCTCATATCTGGCTAGCCAAAAACATTCAGTACTTC.

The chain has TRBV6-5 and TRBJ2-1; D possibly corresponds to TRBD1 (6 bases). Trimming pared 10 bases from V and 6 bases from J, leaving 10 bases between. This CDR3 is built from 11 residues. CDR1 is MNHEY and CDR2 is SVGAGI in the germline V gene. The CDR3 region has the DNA TGTGCCACCAGGGGCACCAATGAGCAGTTCTTC. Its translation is CATRGTNEQFF.

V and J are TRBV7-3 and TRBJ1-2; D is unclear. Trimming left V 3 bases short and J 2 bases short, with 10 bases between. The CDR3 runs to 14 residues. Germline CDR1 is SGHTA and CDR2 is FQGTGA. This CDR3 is CASSFVAGNYGYTF. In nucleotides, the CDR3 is TGTGCCAGCAGCTTCGTCGCAGGCAACTATGGCTACACCTTC.